The source of this TCR beta chain is a study of metastatic and nonmetastatic thyroid tumors. Study conclusions and caveats: When malignant thyroid tumors were compared with benign nodules, TCR beta diversity was reportedly significantly higher in the malignant tumors. This held in both blood and tumor samples.

The CDR3 consists of 14 residues. The germline V gene encodes CDR1 SGHVS and CDR2 FNYEAQ. Thyroid surgery was performed in patients who had received no treatment beforehand. TCRdb reanalyzed the PCR reads with MiXCR. This table has some 13,000 clones, about 31% appearing once. This clone was seen a single time. Its target is unknown. One junction end does not reproduce the germline sequence, and a read error may be involved. The receptor comes from a female donor with papillary thyroid cancer or a benign thyroid nodule (not recorded which). Some clones in this sample may be carry-over from other donors' samples. The chain is built from TRBV7-6 and TRBJ2-5; no clear D. Source material: tumor tissue. The CDR3 loop reads CSSATIYFLETQYF. The CDR3 region has the DNA TGTTCCAGCGCTACGATATACTTCCTCGAGACCCAGTACTTC.